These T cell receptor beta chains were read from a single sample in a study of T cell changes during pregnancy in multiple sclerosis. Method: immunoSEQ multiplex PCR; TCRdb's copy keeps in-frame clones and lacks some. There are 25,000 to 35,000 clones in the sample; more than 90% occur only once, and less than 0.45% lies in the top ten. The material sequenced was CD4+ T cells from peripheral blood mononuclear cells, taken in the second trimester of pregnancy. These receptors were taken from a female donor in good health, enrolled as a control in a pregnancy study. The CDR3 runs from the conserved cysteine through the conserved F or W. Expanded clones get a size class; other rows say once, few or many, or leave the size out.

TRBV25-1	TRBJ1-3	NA	CASSEFGGLGNTIYF
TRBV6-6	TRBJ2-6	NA	CASTDRFFGANVLTF
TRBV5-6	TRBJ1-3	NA	CASSGRQERSGNTIYF
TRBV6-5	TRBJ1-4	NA	CASSYLPRDEKLFF
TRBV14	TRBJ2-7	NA	CASSQDPGSGRTEQYF
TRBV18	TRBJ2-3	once	CASSPTGVRTDTQYF
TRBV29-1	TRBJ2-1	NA	CSAALTGGIGNEQFF
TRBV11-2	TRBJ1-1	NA	CASSIQGDLNTEAFF
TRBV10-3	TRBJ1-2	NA	CATTEMSNYGYTF
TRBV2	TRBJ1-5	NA	CASSGQGDFNQPQHF
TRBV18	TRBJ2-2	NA	CASSPPITGELFF
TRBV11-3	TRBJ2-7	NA	CASSPPRTSGRGYEQYF
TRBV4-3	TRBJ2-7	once	CASSLWTGFEQYF
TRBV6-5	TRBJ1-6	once	CASSYVRGSPLHF
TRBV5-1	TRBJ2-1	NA	CASSWTLDREQFF
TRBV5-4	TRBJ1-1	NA	CASSLESGSRMNTEAFF
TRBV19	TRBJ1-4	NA	CASSIKGGLLHEKLFF
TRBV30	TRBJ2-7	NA	CAWSKEGLAGGEQYF
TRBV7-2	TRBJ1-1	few	CASSLGIAVGPFF
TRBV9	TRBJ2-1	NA	CASSAFPGQGIHEQFF
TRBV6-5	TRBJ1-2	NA	CASSSQGADGYAF
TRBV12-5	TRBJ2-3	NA	CASGGQATDTQYF
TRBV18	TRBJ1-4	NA	CASSPGAGDEKLFF
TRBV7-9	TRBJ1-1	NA	CASSLLLGGTEAFF
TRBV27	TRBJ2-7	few	CASSPPPAGGPEVMYEQYF
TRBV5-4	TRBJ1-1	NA	CASNGDRTNTEAFF
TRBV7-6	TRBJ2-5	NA	CASSLGSDSRETQYF
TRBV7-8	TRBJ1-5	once	CASSLGGQGRNQPQHF
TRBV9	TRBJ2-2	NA	CASSVLSANTGELFF
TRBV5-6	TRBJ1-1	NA	CASRPPGASGEAFF
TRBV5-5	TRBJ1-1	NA	CASSSTGSTEAFF
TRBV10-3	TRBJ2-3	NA	CAVSTGPSTDTQYF
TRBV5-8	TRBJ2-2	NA	CASSITGTSGSWWSGELFF
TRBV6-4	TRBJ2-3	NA	CASSDLAGVTDTQYF
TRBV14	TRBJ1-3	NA	CASSRPGMGNTIYF
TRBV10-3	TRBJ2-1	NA	CAISEGSSGTSGRDNEQFF
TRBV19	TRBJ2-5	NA	CASSPRDTSYQETQYF
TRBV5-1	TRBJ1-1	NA	CASSSRPGQGVSFF
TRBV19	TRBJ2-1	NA	CASSILGGLAAQYNEQFF
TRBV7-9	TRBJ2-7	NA	CASTRLAGGPAVYEQYF
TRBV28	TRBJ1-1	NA	CASPARDRGGNTEAFF
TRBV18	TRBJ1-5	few	CASSADRGQSQPQHF
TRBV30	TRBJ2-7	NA	CAWSVQGTSSSYEQYF
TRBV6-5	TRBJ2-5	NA	CASTPPGQGGETQYF
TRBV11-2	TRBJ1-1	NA	CASSLDGAGSTEAFF
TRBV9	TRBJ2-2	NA	CASSVDGGNTGELFF
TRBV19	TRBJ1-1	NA	CASTPPSGRNTEAFF
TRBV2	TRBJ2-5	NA	CASSRDTLGETQYF
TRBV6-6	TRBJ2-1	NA	CASSYVPRSSYNEQFF